Below, 9 T cell receptor beta chains from the same sample are listed, as sequenced in a study of T-cell reconstitution after alpha-beta-depleted transplantation in children. Preparation of the TCRbeta library used unique molecular identifiers. MiXCR was run by TCRdb on the PCR reads, yielding one entry per CDR3 protein. The table shows hundreds of thousands of distinct CDR3 sequences, with approximately 10% occurring only once. Sample: PBMCs from the stem cell graft donor, taken from the stem cell graft. The receptors come from a human donor who donated a stem cell graft to a child with acute lymphoblastic leukemia.

This clonotype was counted at least ten times. The CDR3 nucleotides are TGCAGTGCTAGAGATGTCGGCGGGGGGCCAGATACGCAGTATTTT. It translates to CSARDVGGGPDTQYF. The V call is TRBV20-1, the J call TRBJ2-3; 8 nucleotides match TRBD2. V trimming: 0 bases; J trimming: 4 bases; junction bases outside the gene matches: 6. Germline assignment: CDR1 DFQATT and CDR2 SNEGSKA (reference sequence). The length of the CDR3 is 15 residues.

This clonotype was seen a handful of times. This sequence joins TRBV18 and TRBJ2-3; D gene ambiguous. The CDR3 runs 11 residues. V lost 0 bases to trimming and J lost 5 bases, with 0 bases between them. Germline assignment: CDR1 KGHSH and CDR2 LQKENI. The CDR3 spells CASSPPDTQYF. For the CDR3, the DNA is TGTGCCAGCTCACCACCAGATACGCAGTATTTT.

This clonotype was counted ten times or more. The chain joins TRBV10-3 to TRBJ2-7; D remains unclear. CDR1 is ENHRY and CDR2 is SYGVKD in the germline V gene. V lost 8 bases to trimming and J lost 2 bases, with 10 bases between them. The CDR3 loop spans 12 amino acids. CDR3 sequence (DNA): TGTGCCATCGGTGGGGAAACCTACGAGCAGTACTTC. Amino acids: CAIGGETYEQYF.

This clonotype was seen ten or more times. The rearrangement links TRBV2 to TRBJ2-7, with D possibly matching TRBD1 (8 bases). Trimming left V 5 bases short and J 2 bases short, with 16 bases between. This CDR3 is built from 15 residues. CDR1 and CDR2 (germline): SNHLY, FYNNEI. CDR3 region: CASSPDRGGPYEQYF. CDR3 DNA: TGTGCCAGCAGTCCAGACAGGGGAGGGCCCTACGAGCAGTACTTC. Full variable domain (rest looked up from reference TRBV2 and TRBJ2-7): EPEVTQTPSHQVTQMGQEVILRCVPISNHLYFYWYRQILGQKVEFLVSFYNNEISEKSEIFDDQFSVERPDGSNFTLKIRSTKLEDSAMYFCASSPDRGGPYEQYFGPGTRLTVT.

This clonotype was found many times. This sequence joins TRBV6-5 and TRBJ2-3; D is uncertain. V shed 2 bases and J shed 6 bases, with 6 bases lying between them. CDR3 length: 12 amino acids. Germline-derived CDR1 and CDR2 are MNHEY and SVGAGI. CDR3 sequence: CASSYSGDTQYF. The DNA of the CDR3 is TGTGCCAGCAGTTACAGTGGGGATACGCAGTATTTT.

This clonotype was detected many times. The V gene is TRBV20-1, the J gene TRBJ1-2; 10 bases are a match to TRBD1. The V gene's germline CDR1 is DFQATT and CDR2 SNEGSKA (reference sequence). J was trimmed by 2 bases and V by 3 bases; bases with no gene match: 0. CDR3 length equals 13 residues. In DNA form, the CDR3 reads TGCAGTGCTAGGGGACAGGGGAACTATGGCTACACCTTC. This codes for CSARGQGNYGYTF.

This clonotype was counted ten times or more. This chain joins TRBV5-1 and TRBJ2-1, with 8 positions matching TRBD1. Germline V CDR1 and CDR2: SGHRS, YFSETQ. V dropped 4 bases and J dropped 8; count of bases not matched to a gene: 8. The CDR3 has 14 amino acids. CDR3: CASSKGQGRDEQFF. The CDR3, as DNA: TGCGCCAGCAGCAAAGGACAGGGTCGCGATGAGCAGTTCTTC.

This clonotype was detected a few times. The rearrangement links TRBV18 to TRBJ2-7, with TRBD1 as a possible D gene (6 bases). The CDR3 covers 13 residues. Germline CDR1 is KGHSH and CDR2 is LQKENI. The V end was cut by 3 bases, the J end by 3 bases, with 9 bases between. The CDR3 region is CASSPKQGYEQYF. In nucleotides, the CDR3 is TGTGCCAGCTCACCGAAACAGGGCTACGAGCAGTACTTC. The full variable domain, rest sourced from reference TRBV18 and TRBJ2-7, is NAGVMQNPRHLVRRRGQEARLRCSPMKGHSHVYWYRQLPEEGLKFMVYLQKENIIDESGMPKERFSAEFPKEGPSILRIQQVVRGDSAAYFCASSPKQGYEQYFGPGTRLTVT.

This clonotype was found many times. The genes are TRBV5-1 and TRBJ1-1; D is perhaps TRBD1 (5 bases). The CDR3 extends over 17 amino acids. Deletions cut 0 bases from V and 2 bases from J, with 17 bases between. Germline CDR1 SGHRS, CDR2 YFSETQ. The CDR3 nucleotides are TGCGCCAGCAGCTTGGCGCGGAGCCGGGACTTTAACACTGAAGCTTTCTTT. As protein: CASSLARSRDFNTEAFF.